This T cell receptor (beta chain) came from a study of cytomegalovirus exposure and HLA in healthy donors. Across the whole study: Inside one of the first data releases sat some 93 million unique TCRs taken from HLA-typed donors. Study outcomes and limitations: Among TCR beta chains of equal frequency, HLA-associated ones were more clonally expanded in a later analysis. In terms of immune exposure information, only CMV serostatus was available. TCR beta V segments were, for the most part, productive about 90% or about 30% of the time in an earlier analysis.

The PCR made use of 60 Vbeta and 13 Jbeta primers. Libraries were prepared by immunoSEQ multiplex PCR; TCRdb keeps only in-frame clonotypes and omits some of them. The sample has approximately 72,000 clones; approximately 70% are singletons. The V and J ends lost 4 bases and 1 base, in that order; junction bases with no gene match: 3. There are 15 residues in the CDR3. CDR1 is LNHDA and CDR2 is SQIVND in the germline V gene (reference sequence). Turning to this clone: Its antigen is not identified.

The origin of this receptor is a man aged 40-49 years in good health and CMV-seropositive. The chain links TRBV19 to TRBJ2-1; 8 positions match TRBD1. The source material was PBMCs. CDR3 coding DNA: TGTGCCAGTAGTAGGACAGGGCTATCCTACAATGAGCAGTTCTTC. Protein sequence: CASSRTGLSYNEQFF.